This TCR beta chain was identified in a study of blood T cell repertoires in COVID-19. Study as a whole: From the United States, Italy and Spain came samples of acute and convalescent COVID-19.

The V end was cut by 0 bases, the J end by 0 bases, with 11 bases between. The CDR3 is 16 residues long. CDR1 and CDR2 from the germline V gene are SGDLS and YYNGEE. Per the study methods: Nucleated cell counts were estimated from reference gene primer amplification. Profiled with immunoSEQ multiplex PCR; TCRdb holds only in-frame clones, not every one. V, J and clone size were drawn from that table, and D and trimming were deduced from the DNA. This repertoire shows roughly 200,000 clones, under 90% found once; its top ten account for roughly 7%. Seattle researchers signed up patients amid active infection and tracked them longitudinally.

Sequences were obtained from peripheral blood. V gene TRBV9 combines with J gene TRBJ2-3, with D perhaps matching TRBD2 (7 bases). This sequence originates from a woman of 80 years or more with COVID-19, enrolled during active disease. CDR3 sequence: CASSVVGGPSTDTQYF. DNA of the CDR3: TGTGCCAGCAGCGTAGTGGGGGGGCCTAGCACAGATACGCAGTATTTT.